In this sample, the clone carrying this T cell receptor (beta chain) turned up a few times. This sample is drawn from a study of cytomegalovirus exposure and HLA in healthy donors. Germline loops: CDR1 SGHRS, CDR2 YFSETQ. The length of the CDR3 is 14 residues. V dropped 5 bases and J dropped 9; count of bases not matched to a gene: 12. Donors consisted of healthy bone marrow donors. The PCR was carried out with 60 Vbeta primers and 13 Jbeta primers. Libraries were prepared by immunoSEQ multiplex PCR; TCRdb keeps only in-frame clonotypes and omits some of them. The sample has tens of thousands of clones, about 74% seen once.

The rearrangement links TRBV5-1 to TRBJ2-7, with TRBD1 matching over 9 bases. The TCR comes from a man aged 30-40 years in good health and CMV-seronegative. Sequenced material: PBMCs. CDR3 in DNA: TGCGCCAGCAGTCTCGGGACAGGGCGAAGGGGGCAGTACTTC. Its protein is CASSLGTGRRGQYF.